This TCR beta chain was sequenced in a study of blood T cells in healthy people across ages. Alongside a J-beta primer mix, a sample-barcoded 5' primer served in a second PCR lasting roughly 7 to 12 cycles. TCRdb re-called the 5' RACE reads with MiXCR, one entry per CDR3 protein. The sample has about 930,000 distinct CDR3 sequences; about 29% are singletons. Researchers collected roughly 9.8 milliliters of peripheral blood from every single donor. Trimming took 5 bases from V and 6 from J; bases not matched to a gene: 6. CDR1 and CDR2 from the germline V gene are LGHDT and YNNKEL (reference sequence). There are 14 residues in the CDR3. This same sample was also part of a study on T cells of mothers and their children. As that report states: Random nucleotides (2-4) and sample barcodes were added by the M1S primer used in the second PCR. Per mother, over 9 million TCR beta CDR3 reads were obtained; per child, about 3 million. Researchers report slightly higher, though non-significant, overlap in related mother-child pairs than in unrelated pairs.

V and J are TRBV3-1 and TRBJ2-1, with 8 bases aligning to TRBD1. Sequencing input: blood. The clonotype was recovered from a woman between 40 and 55 years old in good health. For the CDR3, the DNA is TGTGCCAGCAGCACTCAGGGGGCGGGCAATGAGCAGTTCTTC. It yields the protein CASSTQGAGNEQFF.